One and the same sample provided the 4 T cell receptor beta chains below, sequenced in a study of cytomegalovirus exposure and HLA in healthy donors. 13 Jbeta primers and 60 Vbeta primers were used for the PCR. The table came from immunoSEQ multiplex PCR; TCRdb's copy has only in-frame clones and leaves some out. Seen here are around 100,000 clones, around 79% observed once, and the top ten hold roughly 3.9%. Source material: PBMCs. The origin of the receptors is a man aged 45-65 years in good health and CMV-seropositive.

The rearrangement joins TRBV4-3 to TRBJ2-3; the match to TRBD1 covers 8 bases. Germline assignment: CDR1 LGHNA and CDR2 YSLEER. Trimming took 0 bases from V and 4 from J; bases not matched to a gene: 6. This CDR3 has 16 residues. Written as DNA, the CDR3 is TGCGCCAGCAGCCAAGAATTCGGACAGGGCGCAGATACGCAGTATTTT. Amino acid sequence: CASSQEFGQGADTQYF.

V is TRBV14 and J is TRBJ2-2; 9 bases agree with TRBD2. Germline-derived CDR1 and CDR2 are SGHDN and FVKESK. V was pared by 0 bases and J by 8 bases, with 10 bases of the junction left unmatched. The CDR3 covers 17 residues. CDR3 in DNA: TGTGCCAGCAGCCAAGATCGAAAACTAGCGGGTACTGGGGAGCTGTTTTTT. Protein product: CASSQDRKLAGTGELFF.

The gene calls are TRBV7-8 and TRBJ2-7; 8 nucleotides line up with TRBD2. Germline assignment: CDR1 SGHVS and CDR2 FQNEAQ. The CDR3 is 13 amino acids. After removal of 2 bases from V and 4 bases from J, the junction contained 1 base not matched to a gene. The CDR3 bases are TGTGCCAGCAGCTTATTAGCGGGATACGAGCAGTACTTC. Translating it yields CASSLLAGYEQYF.

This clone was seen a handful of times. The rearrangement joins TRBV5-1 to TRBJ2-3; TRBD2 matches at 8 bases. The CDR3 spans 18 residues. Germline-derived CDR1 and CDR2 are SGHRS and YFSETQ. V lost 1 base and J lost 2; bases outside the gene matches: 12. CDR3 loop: CASSLRSRGGSITDTQYF. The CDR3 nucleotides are TGCGCCAGCAGCTTGCGCTCGCGCGGGGGGAGTATCACAGATACGCAGTATTTT.